This T cell receptor beta chain was captured by sequencing in a study of blood T cell repertoires in COVID-19. The assay was immunoSEQ multiplex PCR, and TCRdb's table has in-frame clones only and misses some. The repertoire holds hundreds of thousands of clones, with 88% as singletons. Trimming removed 6 bases at V and 1 base at J, with 20 bases between. In germline, CDR1 is MNHNY, CDR2 SVGAGI (reference sequence). The CDR3 is 17 amino acids. This TCR came from a woman aged 25 to 39 who had recovered from COVID-19. The chain employs TRBV6-6 and TRBJ2-3; D is uncertain. The specimen sequenced was PBMCs or T cells enriched from blood (not recorded which). This chain's CDR3 is CASSRKLVGSGTDTQYF. The CDR3, as DNA: TGTGCCAGCAGCCGAAAACTGGTGGGCTCGGGCACAGATACGCAGTATTTT.